The 30 T cell receptor beta chains listed next were all sequenced from one sample in a study of post-analysis software for immune sequencing data. Overall study findings and caveats: TRBV segments more frequent in patients than in controls numbered five and included TRBV5-6, TRBV5-1 and TRBV20-1.

Libraries were made from TCR beta cDNA, and they carried unique molecular identifiers. One entry per CDR3 protein results from TCRdb running MiXCR on the PCR reads. This table has about 260,000 distinct CDR3 sequences, just over 35% appearing once. These receptors' targets are unknown. Sequenced input: blood. The source is a girl under 18 with multiple sclerosis.

The V gene is TRBV5-6, the J gene TRBJ2-3, with a weak D call TRBD2 (7 bases). Germline CDR1 reads SGHDT; CDR2 reads YYEEEE. The CDR3 runs 16 residues. Between the trimmed V and J ends, which lost 1 base and 2 bases, there was a span of 14 bases. The CDR3, as DNA: TGTGCCAGCAGCTTGAGGGGGACTACATACACAGATACGCAGTATTTT. This sequence encodes CASSLRGTTYTDTQYF.

Turning to this clonotype: A much bigger clone sits one base away, suggesting this may be a read error. The chain couples TRBV24-1 to TRBJ1-1, with D perhaps TRBD1 (6 bases). The CDR3 length is 14 residues. Germline V CDR1 and CDR2: KGHDR, SFDVKD. CDR3 in DNA: TGTGCCACCAGGGCCTCAGGGGATGCCACTGAAGTTTTCTTT. Residues: CATRASGDATEVFF.

This clonotype was counted many times. This chain connects TRBV4-1 to TRBJ2-1; TRBD2 matches 10 bases. This CDR3 contains 17 residues. Germline V gene data show CDR1 as MGHRA and CDR2 as YSYEKL. V lost 3 bases to trimming and J lost 0 bases; unmatched junction nucleotides: 5. The CDR3 DNA reads TGCGCCAGCAGCCACGAACTAGCGGGGCTCTCCTACAATGAGCAGTTCTTC. Translating gives CASSHELAGLSYNEQFF.

The chain recombines TRBV9 with TRBJ1-3; D ambiguous. The germline V gene encodes CDR1 SGDLS and CDR2 YYNGEE. The CDR3 is made up of 13 amino acids. Trimming cost V 0 bases and J 3 bases, with 4 bases left between them. CDR3 coding DNA: TGTGCCAGCAGCGTAGAGGGTGGAAACACCATATATTTT. Its translation is CASSVEGGNTIYF.

This chain joins TRBV5-8 and TRBJ2-7; D unresolved. V lost 0 bases to trimming and J lost 5 bases, with 6 bases between them. Germline assignment: CDR1 SGHTS and CDR2 YDEGEE. The CDR3 is 12 residues long. The CDR3 loop reads CASSLVAHEQYF. The CDR3 region has the DNA TGTGCCAGCAGCTTGGTGGCCCACGAGCAGTACTTC.

CDR3 region: CASSQTWGRANEQYF. Here the CDR3 DNA reads TGTGCCAGCAGCCAAACATGGGGCCGAGCCAACGAGCAGTACTTC. The rearrangement joins TRBV11-1 to TRBJ2-7; D may be TRBD1 (5 bases). V lost 5 bases and J 5 bases, leaving 19 bases between the germline ends. Germline CDR1 is SGHAT and CDR2 is FQDESV (reference sequence). The CDR3 covers 15 residues. The whole variable domain, filled in from reference TRBV11-1 and TRBJ2-7, reads EAEVAQSPRYKITEKSQAVAFWCDPISGHATLYWYRQILGQGPELLVQFQDESVVDDSQLPKDRFSAERLKGVDSTLKIQPAELGDSAMYLCASSQTWGRANEQYFGPGTRLTVT.

The chain recombines TRBV4-2 with TRBJ2-1, with 7 positions matching TRBD1. The CDR3 runs 17 residues. Per germline, CDR1 LGHNA and CDR2 YNFKEQ. J gave up 6 bases and V 1 base, and 12 bases lay outside the gene matches. CDR3 sequence reads: CASSQGWDRGGFNEQFF. The CDR3 region has the DNA TGTGCCAGCAGCCAAGGGTGGGACAGAGGAGGTTTCAATGAGCAGTTCTTC.

The CDR3 sequence is CASSTARHQETQYF. DNA for the CDR3: TGTGCCAGCAGCACAGCTAGGCACCAAGAGACCCAGTACTTC. The J gene is TRBJ2-5, the V gene TRBV7-2; D unclear. This CDR3 comprises 14 residues. The germline gives CDR1 SGHTA, CDR2 FQGNSA. Trimming pared 5 bases from V and 0 bases from J, leaving 10 bases between.

In its sample, this clonotype was seen many times. This chain joins TRBV13 and TRBJ1-1; D remains unclear. The CDR3 sequence is 13 residues long. The V and J ends lost 2 bases and 7 bases respectively, with 11 bases between them. Per the germline V gene, CDR1 is PRHDT and CDR2 is FYEKMQ (reference sequence). The CDR3 DNA sequence: TGTGCCAGCAGCTTACCCCCGACGGGTGAAGCTTTCTTT. Translating it yields CASSLPPTGEAFF.

This chain connects TRBV30 to TRBJ2-3; D call uncertain. The CDR3 has 13 amino acids. Trimming took off 0 bases at V and 3 bases at J, with 7 bases between the two ends. Germline V CDR1 and CDR2: GTSNPN, SVGIG (reference sequence). The CDR3 DNA reads TGTGCCTGGAGTGTGTATTCGACAGATACGCAGTATTTT. This sequence encodes CAWSVYSTDTQYF. The full variable domain, its missing parts supplied by reference TRBV30 and TRBJ2-3, is SQTIHQWPATLVQPVGSPLSLECTVEGTSNPNLYWYRQAAGRGLQLLFYSVGIGQISSEVPQNLSASRPQDRQFILSSKKLLLSDSGFYLCAWSVYSTDTQYFGPGTRLTVL.

This clonotype appeared many times. This chain links TRBV4-1 with TRBJ2-1, with 8 positions matching TRBD2. The CDR3 runs to 19 residues. Germline loops: CDR1 MGHRA, CDR2 YSYEKL. Trimming took 5 bases from V and 0 from J; bases not matched to a gene: 15. The CDR3 DNA is TGCGCCAGCAGCGGTAGATCACGGACTAGCAAGAGCTCCTACAATGAGCAGTTCTTC. Translated, it gives CASSGRSRTSKSSYNEQFF.

Many counts were recorded for this clonotype. The chain combines TRBV12-3 or TRBV12-4 with TRBJ2-7; perhaps TRBD1 as D (6 bases). The CDR3 is 13 amino acids. V was trimmed by 6 bases and J by 0 bases, leaving 9 bases between them. The CDR3 nucleotides are TGTGCCAGCAGCAGGGACATCTCCTACGAGCAGTACTTC. Translated, it gives CASSRDISYEQYF.

The chain uses TRBV7-2 and TRBJ2-7; the match to TRBD2 covers 9 bases. The CDR3 is made up of 16 amino acids. Germline CDR1 is SGHTA and CDR2 is FQGNSA. The junction had 7 bases not matched to a gene; V was cut back by 4 bases and J by 0 bases. In nucleotides, the CDR3 is TGTGCCAGCAGCTCTAGCGGGGTATCGACCTCCTACGAGCAGTACTTC. This gives the protein CASSSSGVSTSYEQYF.

This clonotype was seen many times. This rearrangement joins TRBV28 to TRBJ1-1; D gene unclear. Trimming pared 5 bases from V and 8 bases from J, leaving 9 bases between. This CDR3 region has 11 residues. Germline lookup yields CDR1 MDHEN and CDR2 SYDVKM. CDR3 DNA sequence: TGTGCCAGCAGTCTCAGGCAGGAAGCTTTCTTT. Its translation: CASSLRQEAFF.

This clonotype was counted many times. The chain employs TRBV7-2 and TRBJ2-3; D uncertain. Between the trimmed V and J ends, which lost 5 bases and 1 base, there was a span of 7 bases. Germline CDR1 and CDR2: SGHTA and FQGNSA. The CDR3 totals 13 residues. The DNA for the CDR3 is TGTGCCAGCAGCCGCTGGGGCACAGATACGCAGTATTTT. Amino acid sequence: CASSRWGTDTQYF.

This clonotype has at least ten counts. This chain joins TRBV29-1 and TRBJ2-1, with D perhaps TRBD2 (6 bases). Germline V gene sequence: CDR1 SQVTM, CDR2 ANQGSEA. The V and J ends lost 6 bases and 8 bases respectively, with 17 bases between them. This CDR3 has 13 residues. CDR3 bases: TGCAGCGTCGGCTGGTACGGGAGCTATGAGCAGTTCTTC. Translating gives CSVGWYGSYEQFF.

This clonotype came up many times. The chain uses TRBV7-2 and TRBJ2-1; the D is unclear. Per the germline V gene, CDR1 is SGHTA and CDR2 is FQGNSA. The CDR3 is 14 amino acids. V was trimmed by 0 bases and J by 9 bases, leaving 12 bases between them. CDR3 DNA sequence: TGTGCCAGCAGCTTAGCGCGTCACTCTGGTGAGCAGTTCTTC. It is translated as CASSLARHSGEQFF.

This clonotype was observed a handful of times. The chain recombines TRBV3-1 with TRBJ2-1; the D gene is possibly TRBD2 (6 bases). In germline, CDR1 is LGHDT, CDR2 YNNKEL (reference sequence). V was trimmed by 1 base and J by 6 bases, leaving 13 bases between them. The CDR3 spans 15 residues. The DNA for the CDR3 is TGTGCCAGCAGCCAAGGGGGGACTTCATTCAATGAGCAGTTCTTC. Translating gives CASSQGGTSFNEQFF.

This clonotype was observed at least ten times. The V call is TRBV28, the J call TRBJ2-1; 8 bases are shared with TRBD2. The CDR3 extends over 17 amino acids. Unmatched junction bases numbered 9, after V lost 1 base and J lost 4 bases. Germline CDR1 is MDHEN and CDR2 is SYDVKM. The CDR3 spells CASSLFTGSGGYNEQFF. CDR3 DNA sequence: TGTGCCAGCAGTTTATTTACTGGCAGCGGGGGATACAATGAGCAGTTCTTC.

On this clonotype itself: This may stem from a read error, because a much larger clone lies one nucleotide away. The CDR3 DNA reads TGCAGTGCTAGAGTTCTCTGTCCGCGTGAGCAGTACTTC. Translation: CSARVLCPREQYF. The rearrangement uses TRBV20-1 and TRBJ2-7; D is unresolved. The CDR3 is 13 residues long. Deletions cut 1 base from V and 7 bases from J, with 14 bases between. Germline V CDR1 and CDR2: DFQATT, SNEGSKA (reference sequence).

The sample holds many counts of this clonotype. The chain is built from TRBV12-3 or TRBV12-4 and TRBJ2-1; TRBD2 aligns across 9 bases. This CDR3 spans 15 amino acids. The junction had 11 bases not matched to a gene; V was cut back by 8 bases and J by 6 bases. CDR3 loop: CASYTGAGGSNEQFF. For the CDR3, the DNA is TGTGCCAGCTATACCGGAGCGGGAGGATCCAATGAGCAGTTCTTC.

This sequence joins TRBV20-1 and TRBJ2-7; 7 bases align to TRBD2. The CDR3 extends over 13 amino acids. V lost 1 base, J lost 11 bases, and 11 bases stayed unmatched. Germline V gives CDR1 DFQATT, CDR2 SNEGSKA (reference sequence). CDR3 region: CSARGTGGPPEYF. Here the CDR3 DNA reads TGCAGTGCTAGAGGGACGGGAGGCCCCCCCGAGTACTTC.

Many counts were recorded for this clonotype. This chain uses TRBV10-3 with TRBJ2-3; possibly TRBD2 for D (6 bases). Germline CDR1 reads ENHRY; CDR2 reads SYGVKD. Deletions cut 3 bases from V and 0 bases from J, with 10 bases between. This CDR3 contains 15 residues. DNA for the CDR3: TGTGCCATCAGTGAAGGTAGCGGAAGCACAGATACGCAGTATTTT. It is translated as CAISEGSGSTDTQYF.

The chain uses TRBV6-5 and TRBJ1-5; TRBD1 is a possible D gene (5 bases). V was clipped by 2 bases and J by 7 bases, with 9 bases between them. The length of the CDR3 is 13 residues. In germline, CDR1 is MNHEY, CDR2 SVGAGI. As DNA, the CDR3 is TGTGCCAGCAGTTACCGGCCAGGGCAGCCCCAGCATTTT. Translation: CASSYRPGQPQHF.

At least ten counts were recorded for this clonotype. The gene calls are TRBV6-5 and TRBJ2-3; 9 positions agree with TRBD1. Trimming at V came to 4 bases and at J to 5 bases, leaving 7 bases not matched to a gene. The CDR3 sequence is 15 residues long. The germline V gene encodes CDR1 MNHEY and CDR2 SVGAGI. CDR3 in amino acids: CASSFLDRGLDTQYF. As DNA, the CDR3 is TGTGCCAGCAGTTTTCTGGACAGGGGTTTAGATACGCAGTATTTT.

Ten or more counts support this clonotype. V usage is TRBV5-1 and J usage is TRBJ1-6; 7 bases agree with TRBD1. V dropped 4 bases and J dropped 10; count of bases not matched to a gene: 14. Looked up from germline, CDR1 is SGHRS and CDR2 is YFSETQ. CDR3 length: 16 amino acids. The CDR3 bases are TGCGCCAGCAGCCATTCAGGGGGACGGGGTGGATCACCCCTCCACTTT. As protein: CASSHSGGRGGSPLHF.

The V call is TRBV5-1, the J call TRBJ2-7; weak D call: TRBD1 (6 bases). V lost 4 bases, J lost 7 bases, and 18 bases lay in between. The germline gives CDR1 SGHRS, CDR2 YFSETQ. The CDR3 has 14 amino acids. In nucleotides, the CDR3 is TGCGCCAGCAGCCCCATGGACAGACCTCAGGAGCAGTACTTC. This translates into CASSPMDRPQEQYF.

In this sample, this clonotype turned up a few times. V and J are TRBV14 and TRBJ2-2, with D unresolved. V was trimmed by 2 bases and J by 5 bases, leaving 9 bases between them. This CDR3 contains 14 residues. Germline V gene sequence: CDR1 SGHDN, CDR2 FVKESK. CDR3 amino acids: CASSQYLRTGELFF. CDR3 nucleotide sequence: TGTGCCAGCAGCCAATACCTTCGAACCGGGGAGCTGTTTTTT.

This clonotype was seen a handful of times. V and J are TRBV6-1 and TRBJ2-3; D is unclear. The CDR3 is 15 residues long. Trimming took off 0 bases at V and 0 bases at J, with 7 bases between the two ends. Per germline, CDR1 MNHNS and CDR2 SASEGT. This chain's CDR3 is CASSEAPGSTDTQYF. Written as DNA, the CDR3 is TGTGCCAGCAGTGAAGCACCCGGGAGCACAGATACGCAGTATTTT.

The chain carries TRBV20-1 and TRBJ2-4; TRBD2 might be the D (7 bases). There are 13 residues in the CDR3. The V gene's germline CDR1 is DFQATT and CDR2 SNEGSKA (reference sequence). Deletions cut 2 bases from V and 7 bases from J, with 12 bases between. This CDR3 reads CSARKQGGNIQYF. The CDR3 region has the DNA TGCAGTGCTAGAAAACAGGGAGGGAACATTCAGTACTTC.